This TCR beta chain stems from a study of blood T cell repertoires in COVID-19. About the study: Samples taken during acute and convalescent COVID-19 were collected in the United States, Italy and Spain. Sources were T cells, B-cell-depleted T cells, or PBMCs; the material itself was cDNA or gDNA.

Per the authors' pipeline: Counts of nucleated cells, estimated from reference gene primer amplification, were obtained. Generated by immunoSEQ multiplex PCR, the TCRdb table keeps only in-frame clones and is missing some. The D gene and trimming were derived from the DNA, and the V and J assignments and clone size from that table. The data hold around 110,000 clones, with around 92% observed a single time. The CDR3 consists of 16 residues. V was cut by 5 bases and J by 4 bases, with 18 bases left in between. In germline, CDR1 is SGHVS, CDR2 FNYEAQ. Sequences were obtained from peripheral blood. The V call is TRBV7-6, the J call TRBJ1-3; tentative D call: TRBD1 (6 bases). The TCR sequence derives from a man aged 40-49 years with active or convalescent COVID-19. The CDR3: CASSLGGGVGGNTIYF. In nucleotides, the CDR3 is TGTGCCAGCAGCCTAGGCGGGGGCGTAGGAGGAAACACCATATATTTT.